This T cell receptor beta chain was observed in a study of a mutant IDH1 vaccine in newly diagnosed glioma. About the study: Investigators started vaccination 4-6 weeks after radiotherapy alone, or with temozolomide cycles. Averaging around 42 years of age, treated patients were roughly 60% male and roughly 40% female. Study-wide points: Researchers report vaccine-induced immune responses in approximately 93% of patients.

The time point: week 35, safety follow-up. Every single dose of the vaccine, 300 ug of mutant IDH1 20-mer peptide, came with topical imiquimod. Eight vaccine injections were given to patients in weeks 1, 3, 5, 7, 11, 15, 19 and 23. As concerns this clone: Its antigen is as yet unknown. At one end, the junction sequence differs from germline, possibly due to a read error.

The V gene's germline CDR1 is LNHDA and CDR2 SQIVND (reference sequence). CDR3 length: 11 amino acids. Clones were sequenced by immunoSEQ multiplex PCR, and TCRdb holds only the in-frame ones, with some missing. The sample carries 53,000 or so clones, approximately 79% recorded once. This sequence was found in a man aged 35 to 55 with glioma. J is TRBJ2-7 and V is TRBV19; no clear D. The sequenced sample was PBMCs, obtained from a glioma patient whose treatment included an IDH1 peptide vaccine. The CDR3 here is CASSISDEQYF. CDR3 DNA sequence: TGTGCCAGTAGTATCTCCGACGAGCAGTACTTC.